This TCR beta chain was recovered during a study of T cells in Graves' hyperthyroidism and ophthalmopathy. The TCR beta CDR3 regions underwent amplification using RNA transcripts as the source. RT-PCR in the first round (using the HTBI primer set) targeted the TCR CDR3. TCRdb recomputed calls from the multiplex PCR reads with MiXCR, one row per CDR3 protein. This sample has 300,000 to 450,000 distinct CDR3 sequences, with about 15% found just once. This clonotype was seen ten or more times. Sequencing was done on a sample of blood. This TCR was recovered from a woman in her sixties or seventies with Graves' hyperthyroidism.

The chain's CDR3 is CASRASGGRGYTF. DNA for the CDR3: TGTGCCAGCAGGGCCTCAGGGGGGCGCGGCTACACCTTC. The chain carries TRBV6-1 and TRBJ1-2, with 7 bases aligning to TRBD1. CDR3 length: 13 residues. V trimming: 6 bases; J trimming: 8 bases; junction bases outside the gene matches: 9. Germline-derived CDR1 and CDR2 are MNHNS and SASEGT.